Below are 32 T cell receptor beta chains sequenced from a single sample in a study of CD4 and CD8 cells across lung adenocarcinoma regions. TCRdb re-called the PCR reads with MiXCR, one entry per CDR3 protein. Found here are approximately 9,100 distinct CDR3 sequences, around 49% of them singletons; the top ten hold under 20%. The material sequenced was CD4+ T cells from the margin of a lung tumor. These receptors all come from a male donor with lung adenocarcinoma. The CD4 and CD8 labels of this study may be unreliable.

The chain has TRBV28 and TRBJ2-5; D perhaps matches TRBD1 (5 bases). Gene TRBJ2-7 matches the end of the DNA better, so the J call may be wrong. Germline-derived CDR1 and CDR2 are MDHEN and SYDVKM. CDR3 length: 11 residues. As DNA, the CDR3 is TGTGCCCCCGGCAGGGCCTACGAGCAGTACTTC. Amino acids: CAPGRAYEQYF.

The CDR3 DNA reads as TGTGCCAGCAGTCGGATGGGTGGGAACGAGCAGTACTTC. This encodes CASSRMGGNEQYF. This chain joins TRBV28 and TRBJ2-5; no firm D call. The J call may not be correct, given that the DNA end is closer to TRBJ2-7. The CDR3 has 13 amino acids. From germline, CDR1 is MDHEN and CDR2 SYDVKM.

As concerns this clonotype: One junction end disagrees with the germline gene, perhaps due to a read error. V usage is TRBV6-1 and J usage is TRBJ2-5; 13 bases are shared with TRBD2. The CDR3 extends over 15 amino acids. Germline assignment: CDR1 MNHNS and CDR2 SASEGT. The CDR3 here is CASSETSGGQETQYF. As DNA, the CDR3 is TGTGCCAGCAGTGAGACTAGCGGGGGGCAAGAGACGCAGTACTTC.

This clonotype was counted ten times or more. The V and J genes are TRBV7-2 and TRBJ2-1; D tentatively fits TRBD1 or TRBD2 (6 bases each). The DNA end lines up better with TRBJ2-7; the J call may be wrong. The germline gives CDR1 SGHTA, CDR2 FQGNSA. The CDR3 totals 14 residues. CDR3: CASSLGGRNYEQYF. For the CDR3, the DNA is TGTGCCAGCAGCTTGGGGGGCAGAAACTACGAGCAGTACTTC.

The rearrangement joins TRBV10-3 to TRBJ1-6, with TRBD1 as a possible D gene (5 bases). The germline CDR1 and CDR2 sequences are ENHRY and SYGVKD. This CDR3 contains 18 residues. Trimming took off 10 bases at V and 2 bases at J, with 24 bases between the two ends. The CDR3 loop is CATLTEDATGTYNSPLHF. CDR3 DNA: TGTGCCACCTTGACAGAGGACGCTACGGGGACCTATAATTCACCCCTCCACTTT.

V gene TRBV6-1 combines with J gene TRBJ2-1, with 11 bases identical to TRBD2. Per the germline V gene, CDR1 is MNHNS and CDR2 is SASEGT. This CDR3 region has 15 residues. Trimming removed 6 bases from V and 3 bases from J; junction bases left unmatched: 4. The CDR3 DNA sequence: TGTGCCAGCAGCTCCGGGACTAGCGGCTACAATGAGCAGTTCTTC. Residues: CASSSGTSGYNEQFF.

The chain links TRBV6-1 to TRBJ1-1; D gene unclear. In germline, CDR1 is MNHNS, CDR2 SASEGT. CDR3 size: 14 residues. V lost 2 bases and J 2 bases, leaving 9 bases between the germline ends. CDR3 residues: CASSEPLPNTEAFF. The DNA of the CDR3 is TGTGCCAGCAGTGAACCCTTACCAAACACTGAAGCTTTCTTT.

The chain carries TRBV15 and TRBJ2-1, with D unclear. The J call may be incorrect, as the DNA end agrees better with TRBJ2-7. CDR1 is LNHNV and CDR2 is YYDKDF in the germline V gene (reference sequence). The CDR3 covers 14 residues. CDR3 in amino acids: CATSRDIGAYEQYF. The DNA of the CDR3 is TGTGCCACCAGCAGAGATATCGGAGCCTACGAGCAGTACTTC.

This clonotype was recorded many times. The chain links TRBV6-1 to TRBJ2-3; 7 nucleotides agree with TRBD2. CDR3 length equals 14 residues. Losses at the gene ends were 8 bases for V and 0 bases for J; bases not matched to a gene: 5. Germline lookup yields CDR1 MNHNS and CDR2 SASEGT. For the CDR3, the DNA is TGTGCCAGCGTCAGCGGGGATAGCACAGATACGCAGTATTTT. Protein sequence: CASVSGDSTDTQYF.

Here the CDR3 reads CASSSDSSSYNEQFF. For the CDR3, the DNA is TGTGCCAGCAGTTCCGACTCTAGCTCCTACAATGAGCAGTTCTTC. V usage is TRBV27 and J usage is TRBJ2-1; D unclear. Germline V gene sequence: CDR1 MNHEY, CDR2 SMNVEV (reference sequence). The CDR3 loop spans 15 amino acids. V shed 4 bases and J shed 0 bases, with 10 bases lying between them.

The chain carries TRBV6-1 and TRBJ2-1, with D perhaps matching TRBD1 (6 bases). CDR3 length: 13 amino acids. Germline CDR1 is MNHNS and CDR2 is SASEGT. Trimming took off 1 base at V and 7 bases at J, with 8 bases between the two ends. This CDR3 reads CASSEGTVNEQFF. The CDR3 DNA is TGTGCCAGCAGTGAAGGGACAGTTAATGAGCAGTTCTTC.

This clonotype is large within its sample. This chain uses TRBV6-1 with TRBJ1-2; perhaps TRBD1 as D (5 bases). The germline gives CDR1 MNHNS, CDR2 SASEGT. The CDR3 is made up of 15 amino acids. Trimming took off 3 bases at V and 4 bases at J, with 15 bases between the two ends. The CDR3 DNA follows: TGTGCCAGCAGTGATTTTACCGGCAGGGCCTATGGCTACACCTTC. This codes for CASSDFTGRAYGYTF.

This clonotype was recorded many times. The CDR3 DNA reads TGTGCCATCAGTGACCTAGGACTAGCGGGCCCTAGGGGTGAGCAGTTCTTC. This codes for CAISDLGLAGPRGEQFF. The chain couples TRBV10-3 to TRBJ2-1, with TRBD2 identical over 11 bases. The CDR3 sequence is 17 residues long. J lost 9 bases, V lost 3 bases, and 13 bases had no gene match. The germline V gene has CDR1 ENHRY and CDR2 SYGVKD.

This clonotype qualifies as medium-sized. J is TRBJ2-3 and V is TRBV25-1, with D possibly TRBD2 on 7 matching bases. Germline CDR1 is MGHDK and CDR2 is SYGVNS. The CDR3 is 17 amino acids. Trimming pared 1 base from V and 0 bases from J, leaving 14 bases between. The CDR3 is CASSEWGGGDSTDTQYF. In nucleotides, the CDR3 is TGTGCCAGCAGTGAATGGGGAGGGGGGGATAGCACAGATACGCAGTATTTT.

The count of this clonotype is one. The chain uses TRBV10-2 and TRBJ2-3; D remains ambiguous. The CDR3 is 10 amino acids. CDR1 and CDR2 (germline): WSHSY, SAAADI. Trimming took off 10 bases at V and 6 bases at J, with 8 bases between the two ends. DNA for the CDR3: TGCGCCACCAGAGGTGATACGCAGTATTTT. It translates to CATRGDTQYF.

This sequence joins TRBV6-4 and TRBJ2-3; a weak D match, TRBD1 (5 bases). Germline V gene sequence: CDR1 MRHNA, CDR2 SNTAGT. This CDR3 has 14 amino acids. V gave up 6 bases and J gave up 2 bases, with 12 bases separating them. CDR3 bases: TGTGCCAGCAGGACAGACAGAGACACAGATACGCAGTATTTT. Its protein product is CASRTDRDTDTQYF.

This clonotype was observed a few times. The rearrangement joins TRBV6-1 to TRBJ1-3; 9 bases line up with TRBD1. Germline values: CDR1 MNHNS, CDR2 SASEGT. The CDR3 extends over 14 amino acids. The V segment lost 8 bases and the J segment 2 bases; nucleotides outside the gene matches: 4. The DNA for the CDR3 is TGTGCCAGCTTGGGACAGGGAACTGGAAACACCATATATTTT. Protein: CASLGQGTGNTIYF.

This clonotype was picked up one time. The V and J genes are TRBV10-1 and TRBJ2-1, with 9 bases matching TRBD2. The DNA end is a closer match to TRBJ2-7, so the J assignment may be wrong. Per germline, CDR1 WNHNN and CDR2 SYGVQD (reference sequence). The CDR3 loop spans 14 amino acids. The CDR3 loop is CARGEAGGTYEQYF. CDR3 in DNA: TGCGCCAGGGGGGAGGCGGGGGGGACCTACGAGCAGTACTTC.

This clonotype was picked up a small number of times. Written as DNA, the CDR3 is TGCAGTGCTAGAAGGAACGACAGGGAGCAGTACTTC. Protein product: CSARRNDREQYF. The chain has TRBV20-1 and TRBJ2-1; a possible D gene is TRBD1 (6 bases). The J call could be wrong; TRBJ2-7 is a better fit for the DNA end. The CDR3 is 12 residues long. Germline CDR1 is DFQATT and CDR2 is SNEGSKA (reference sequence).

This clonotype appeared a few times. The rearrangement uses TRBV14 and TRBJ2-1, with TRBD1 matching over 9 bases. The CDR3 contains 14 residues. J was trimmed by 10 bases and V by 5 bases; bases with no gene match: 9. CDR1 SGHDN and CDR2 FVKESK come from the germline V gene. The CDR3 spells CASSVNNRGLEQFF. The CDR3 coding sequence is TGTGCCAGCAGCGTCAACAACAGGGGGCTCGAGCAGTTCTTC.

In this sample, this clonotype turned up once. The CDR3 protein is CASKIAGGGELFF. In DNA, the CDR3 is TGCGCCAGCAAAATAGCGGGAGGGGGGGAGCTGTTTTTT. The chain uses TRBV10-2 and TRBJ2-2; 11 positions agree with TRBD2. CDR1 and CDR2 (germline): WSHSY, SAAADI. Trimming at V came to 7 bases and at J to 8 bases, leaving 3 bases not matched to a gene. CDR3 length: 13 residues.

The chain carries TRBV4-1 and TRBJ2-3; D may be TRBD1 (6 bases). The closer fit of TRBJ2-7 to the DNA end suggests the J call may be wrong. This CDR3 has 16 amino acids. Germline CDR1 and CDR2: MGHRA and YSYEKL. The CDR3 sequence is CASSQLGLGAKDTQYF. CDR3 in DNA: TGCGCCAGCAGCCAGTTGGGGCTGGGGGCCAAAGATACGCAGTACTTC.

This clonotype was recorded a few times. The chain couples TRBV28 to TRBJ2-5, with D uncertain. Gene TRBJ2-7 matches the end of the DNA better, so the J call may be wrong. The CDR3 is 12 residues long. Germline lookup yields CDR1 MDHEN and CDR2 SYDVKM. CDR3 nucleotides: TGTGCCAGCAGTTCTCCCGGGTACGAGCAGTACTTC. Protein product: CASSSPGYEQYF.

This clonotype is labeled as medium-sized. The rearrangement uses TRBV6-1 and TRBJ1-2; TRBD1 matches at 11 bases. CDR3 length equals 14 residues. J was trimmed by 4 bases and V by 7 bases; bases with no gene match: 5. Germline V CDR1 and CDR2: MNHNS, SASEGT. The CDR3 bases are TGTGCCAGCACTATTGGGACAGGGGGCTATGGCTACACCTTC. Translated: CASTIGTGGYGYTF.

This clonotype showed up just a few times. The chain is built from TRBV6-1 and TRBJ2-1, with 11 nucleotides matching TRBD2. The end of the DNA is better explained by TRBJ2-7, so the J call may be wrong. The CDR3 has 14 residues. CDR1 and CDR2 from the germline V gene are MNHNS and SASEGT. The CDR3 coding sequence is TGTGCCAGCAGTGAGGTAGCGGGAGGGCTTGAGCAGTACTTC. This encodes CASSEVAGGLEQYF.

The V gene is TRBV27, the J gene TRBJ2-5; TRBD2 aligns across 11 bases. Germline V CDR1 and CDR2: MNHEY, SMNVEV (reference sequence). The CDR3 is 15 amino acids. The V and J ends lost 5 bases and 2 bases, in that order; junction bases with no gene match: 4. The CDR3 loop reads CASSRRTSGQETQYF. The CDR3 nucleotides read TGTGCCAGCAGTCGCCGGACTAGCGGGCAAGAGACCCAGTACTTC.

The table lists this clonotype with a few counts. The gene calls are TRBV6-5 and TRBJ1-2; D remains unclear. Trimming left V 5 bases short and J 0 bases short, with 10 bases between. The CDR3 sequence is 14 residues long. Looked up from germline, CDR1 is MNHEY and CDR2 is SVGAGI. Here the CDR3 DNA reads TGTGCCAGCAGTCATACTTCAGCTAACTATGGCTACACCTTC. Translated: CASSHTSANYGYTF.

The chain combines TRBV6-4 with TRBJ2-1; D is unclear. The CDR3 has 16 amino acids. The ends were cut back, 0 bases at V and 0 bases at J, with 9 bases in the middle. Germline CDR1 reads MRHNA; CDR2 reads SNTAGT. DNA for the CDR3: TGTGCCAGCAGTGACTCTGTCGGAAGCTCCTACAATGAGCAGTTCTTC. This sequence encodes CASSDSVGSSYNEQFF.

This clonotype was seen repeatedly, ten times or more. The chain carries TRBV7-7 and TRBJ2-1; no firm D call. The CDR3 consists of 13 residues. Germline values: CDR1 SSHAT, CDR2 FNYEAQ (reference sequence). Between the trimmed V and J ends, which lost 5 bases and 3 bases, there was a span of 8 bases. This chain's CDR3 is CASSQGRYNEQFF. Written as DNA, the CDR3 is TGTGCCAGCAGCCAAGGGCGCTACAATGAGCAGTTCTTC.

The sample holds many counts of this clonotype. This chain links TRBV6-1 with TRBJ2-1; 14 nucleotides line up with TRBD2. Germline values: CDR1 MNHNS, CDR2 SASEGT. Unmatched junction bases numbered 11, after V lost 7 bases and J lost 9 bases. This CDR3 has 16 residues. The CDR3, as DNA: TGTGCCAGCAAAACCCCGGGACTAGCGGGAGCGATTGAGCAGTTCTTC. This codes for CASKTPGLAGAIEQFF.

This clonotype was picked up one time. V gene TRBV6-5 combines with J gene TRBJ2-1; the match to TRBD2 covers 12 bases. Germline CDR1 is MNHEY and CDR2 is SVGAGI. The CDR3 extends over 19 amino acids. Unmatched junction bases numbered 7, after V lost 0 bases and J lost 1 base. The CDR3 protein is CASSYSGLAGGRSYNEQFF. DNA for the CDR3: TGTGCCAGCAGTTACTCTGGGCTAGCGGGAGGGAGGTCCTACAATGAGCAGTTCTTC.

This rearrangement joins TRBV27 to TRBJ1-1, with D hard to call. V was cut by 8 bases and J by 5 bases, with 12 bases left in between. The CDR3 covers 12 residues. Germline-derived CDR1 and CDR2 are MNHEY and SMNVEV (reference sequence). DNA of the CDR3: TGTGCCAGCCGAACGGTGGGGACTGAAGCTTTCTTT. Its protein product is CASRTVGTEAFF.